This TCR beta chain is drawn from a study of blood T cell repertoires in COVID-19. The overall study: From the United States, Italy and Spain came samples of acute and convalescent COVID-19. PBMCs, B-cell-depleted T cells, or T cells were the source of the cDNA or gDNA that made up the material.

Germline lookup yields CDR1 GTSNPN and CDR2 SVGIG (reference sequence). The CDR3 is 17 residues long. V was clipped by 5 bases and J by 5 bases; unmatched bases: 20. Original handling: How many nucleated cells were present was estimated from reference gene primer amplification. Profiled with immunoSEQ multiplex PCR; TCRdb holds only in-frame clones, not every one. V and J calls and clone size are copied from that table; D and trimming were computed from the DNA. The sample has some 37,000 clones; 80% to 90% are singletons. This chain uses TRBV30 with TRBJ2-5, with 7 bases fitting TRBD2. Sequenced sample: peripheral blood. The receptor comes from a woman aged 70 to 79 with acute or convalescent COVID-19. The CDR3 protein is CAWSRRAGEVAEETQYF. The CDR3 DNA reads TGTGCCTGGTCGCGTAGGGCGGGAGAGGTAGCGGAGGAGACCCAGTACTTC.